One sample yielded the 10 T cell receptor beta chains listed below, sequenced in a study of CD8 T cells in ankylosing spondylitis. Regarding the study as a whole: Typical of ankylosing spondylitis blood, it appeared, was a TCR beta motif of eight highly homologous variants.

These receptors' antigens are unknown. A single record per CDR3 protein comes from TCRdb applying MiXCR to the 5' RACE reads. The data hold more than 650,000 distinct CDR3 sequences, with roughly 10% observed a single time. Input material: blood, either unsorted or a sorted T cell fraction (not recorded which). These receptors were taken from a male donor with ankylosing spondylitis.

The chain links TRBV9 to TRBJ2-7; D not certain. The CDR3 is 14 residues long. V was clipped by 4 bases and J by 2 bases, with 13 bases between them. Per the germline V gene, CDR1 is SGDLS and CDR2 is YYNGEE. The CDR3 sequence: CASSSPTAPYEQYF. The CDR3 DNA is TGTGCCAGCAGCTCCCCCACAGCCCCCTACGAGCAGTACTTC.

This clonotype was picked up many times. The genes are TRBV9 and TRBJ2-1; D unclear. Trimming took 2 bases from V and 4 from J, leaving 7 bases between them. Germline values: CDR1 SGDLS, CDR2 YYNGEE. The length of the CDR3 is 13 residues. The CDR3 DNA follows: TGTGCCAGCAGCGTGTCAGCGTACAATGAGCAGTTCTTC. This translates into CASSVSAYNEQFF.

There are many counts of this clonotype. This chain uses TRBV29-1 with TRBJ2-3, with 9 nucleotides matching TRBD2. Germline V lookup: CDR1 SQVTM, CDR2 ANQGSEA. This CDR3 comprises 17 residues. V lost 1 base, J lost 3 bases, and 11 bases stayed unmatched. The CDR3 protein is CSVEGTVGGGATDTQYF. CDR3 sequence (DNA): TGCAGCGTTGAAGGCACTGTGGGCGGGGGGGCGACAGATACGCAGTATTTT.

The chain is built from TRBV6-2 or TRBV6-3 and TRBJ2-7; D is possibly TRBD1 (7 bases). There are 15 residues in the CDR3. Deletions cut 6 bases from V and 0 bases from J, with 15 bases between. Germline CDR1 is MNHEY and CDR2 is SVGEGT. The CDR3 coding sequence is TGTGCCAGCAGCGAGGCGGGGACAGCCTCCTACGAGCAGTACTTC. This translates into CASSEAGTASYEQYF.

This chain links TRBV9 with TRBJ2-7; 8 bases are a match to TRBD1. The length of the CDR3 is 14 residues. Germline V lookup: CDR1 SGDLS, CDR2 YYNGEE. The V and J ends lost 4 bases and 3 bases, in that order; junction bases with no gene match: 6. The CDR3 loop is CASSRGQGRYEQYF. Written as DNA, the CDR3 is TGTGCCAGCAGCCGAGGACAGGGTCGCTACGAGCAGTACTTC.

This clonotype was seen more than once but under ten times. The J gene is TRBJ2-1, the V gene TRBV12-3 or TRBV12-4; D is perhaps TRBD2 (5 bases). The CDR3 runs 15 residues. Trimming removed 6 bases from V and 4 bases from J, with 16 bases in between. The CDR3 region is CASSSLLRVYNEQFF. The DNA for the CDR3 is TGTGCCAGCAGCTCGTTGCTGCGGGTTTACAATGAGCAGTTCTTC.

This chain uses TRBV24-1 with TRBJ2-1; possible D gene TRBD2, 6 bases. This CDR3 is 16 amino acids long. Trimming removed 1 base at V and 6 bases at J, with 15 bases between. CDR1 and CDR2 (germline): KGHDR, SFDVKD. The CDR3 is CATSDLGTGFINEQFF. CDR3 coding DNA: TGTGCCACCAGTGATTTAGGGACTGGCTTCATCAATGAGCAGTTCTTC.

This clonotype was found a few times. The gene calls are TRBV7-2 and TRBJ1-1; weak D call: TRBD1 (6 bases). Germline CDR1 and CDR2: SGHTA and FQGNSA. The CDR3 extends over 16 amino acids. Between the trimmed V and J ends, which lost 3 bases and 5 bases, there was a span of 19 bases. The CDR3: CASSFRRGRLRTEAFF. CDR3 sequence (DNA): TGTGCCAGCAGCTTTAGACGGGGGCGACTTAGGACTGAAGCTTTCTTT. The whole variable domain, filled in from reference TRBV7-2 and TRBJ1-1, reads GAGVSQSPSNKVTEKGKDVELRCDPISGHTALYWYRQSLGQGLEFLIYFQGNSAPDKSGLPSDRFSAERTGGSVSTLTIQRTQQEDSAVYLCASSFRRGRLRTEAFFGQGTRLTVV.

In its sample, this clonotype was seen many times. The chain couples TRBV4-3 to TRBJ2-7; 10 bases map to TRBD1. J gave up 7 bases and V 4 bases, and 16 bases lay outside the gene matches. This CDR3 is built from 17 residues. CDR1 LGHNA and CDR2 YSLEER come from the germline V gene. This CDR3 reads CASSLSSPGQGIGEQYF. CDR3 nucleotides: TGCGCCAGCAGCCTCTCCTCTCCGGGACAGGGGATAGGAGAGCAGTACTTC.

This clonotype was seen many times. The gene calls are TRBV27 and TRBJ2-1; D ambiguous. Trimming pared 3 bases from V and 7 bases from J, leaving 10 bases between. Per the germline V gene, CDR1 is MNHEY and CDR2 is SMNVEV (reference sequence). This CDR3 spans 13 amino acids. Here the CDR3 DNA reads TGTGCCAGCAGTTTCGGACCGTTTAATGAGCAGTTCTTC. This gives the protein CASSFGPFNEQFF.